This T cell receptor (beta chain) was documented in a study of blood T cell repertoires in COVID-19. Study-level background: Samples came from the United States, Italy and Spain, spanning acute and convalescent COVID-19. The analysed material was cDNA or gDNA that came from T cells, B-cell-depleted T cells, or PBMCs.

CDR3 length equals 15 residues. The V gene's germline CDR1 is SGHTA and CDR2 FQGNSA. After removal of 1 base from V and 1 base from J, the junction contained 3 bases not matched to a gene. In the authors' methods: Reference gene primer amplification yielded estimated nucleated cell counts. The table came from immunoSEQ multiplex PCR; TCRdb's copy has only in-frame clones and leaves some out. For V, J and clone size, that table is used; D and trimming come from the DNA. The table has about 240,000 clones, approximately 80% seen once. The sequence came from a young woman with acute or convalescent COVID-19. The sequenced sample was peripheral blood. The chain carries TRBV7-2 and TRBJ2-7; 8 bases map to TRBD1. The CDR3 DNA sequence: TGTGCCAGCAGCTTAGGGGACAGGATATCCTACGAGCAGTACTTC. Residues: CASSLGDRISYEQYF.